This T cell receptor beta chain was sequenced for a study of early T cells in non-severe SARS-CoV-2 infection. At the level of the study: Sequencing of unsorted whole blood was done on bulk RNA, leaving chains unpaired.

CDR1 is SGDLS, CDR2 YYNGEE, per germline. The V and J ends lost 3 bases and 8 bases, in that order; junction bases with no gene match: 12. This CDR3 has 17 amino acids. Study-wide findings and caveats: Reliance on VDJdb matching favored anti-spike CD8 responses; private and CD4 specificities were missed.

This clonotype showed up just a few times. Its antigen is undetermined. Each single cDNA molecule received a unique molecular identifier. One entry per CDR3 protein, called by TCRdb with MiXCR from the 5' RACE reads. The table shows about 56,000 distinct CDR3 sequences, with about 10% occurring only once. What was sequenced was whole blood. The chain has TRBV9 and TRBJ2-1; 12 bases map to TRBD2. The receptor was isolated from an adult who was a healthcare worker with PCR-confirmed SARS-CoV-2 infection or an uninfected control (not recorded which). The CDR3 loop reads CASSEGTSGWAPDEQFF. DNA for the CDR3: TGTGCCAGCAGCGAGGGGACTAGCGGGTGGGCCCCGGATGAGCAGTTCTTC.